A single sample gave rise to the 13 T cell receptor beta chains below, sequenced in a study of STAT5B mutations in CD4+ large granular lymphocyte leukemia. Only in-frame clones appear in the TCRdb table, and some are missing; sequencing was by immunoSEQ multiplex PCR. The data hold 30,000 to 35,000 clones, with roughly 79% observed a single time. The sample taken for sequencing was CD4+ T cells from blood buffy coats. The source is a human donor in good health.

The chain links TRBV7-9 to TRBJ2-5; D not resolved. The J call is in doubt because the DNA end fits TRBJ2-7 better. The CDR3 extends over 12 amino acids. Germline CDR1 and CDR2: SEHNR and FQNEAQ (reference sequence). Written as DNA, the CDR3 is TGTGCCAGCAGCTCAACAACATACGAGCAGTACTTC. Translating it yields CASSSTTYEQYF.

This clone was found once. CDR3 in DNA: TGTGCCAGTAGTAACAGCCTTGACGAGCAGTACTTC. As protein: CASSNSLDEQYF. The chain recombines TRBV19 with TRBJ2-7; D is uncertain. Germline assignment: CDR1 LNHDA and CDR2 SQIVND (reference sequence). The germline V and J ends were trimmed by 4 bases and 5 bases, with 9 bases remaining between them. The CDR3 loop spans 12 amino acids.

There are a few counts of this clone. The J gene is TRBJ1-4, the V gene TRBV30; D not resolved. Trimming took off 2 bases at V and 5 bases at J, with 12 bases between the two ends. CDR1 is GTSNPN, CDR2 SVGIG, per germline (reference sequence). The CDR3 consists of 14 residues. The CDR3 nucleotides are TGTGCCTGGAGTCCCGGGCGGGTGAATGAAAAACTGTTTTTT. Translating it yields CAWSPGRVNEKLFF.

The chain has TRBV30 and TRBJ1-5; TRBD1 agrees at 9 bases. The CDR3 is made up of 13 amino acids. V dropped 4 bases and J dropped 5; count of bases not matched to a gene: 3. CDR1 and CDR2 (germline): GTSNPN, SVGIG (reference sequence). CDR3 residues: CAWKGQGHQPQHF. The CDR3 DNA follows: TGTGCCTGGAAGGGACAGGGACATCAGCCCCAGCATTTT. The complete variable domain, with remaining parts taken from reference TRBV30 and TRBJ1-5, reads SQTIHQWPATLVQPVGSPLSLECTVEGTSNPNLYWYRQAAGRGLQLLFYSVGIGQISSEVPQNLSASRPQDRQFILSSKKLLLSDSGFYLCAWKGQGHQPQHFGDGTRLSIL.

This clone occurred a few times. This chain joins TRBV28 and TRBJ2-7; no clear D. In germline, CDR1 is MDHEN, CDR2 SYDVKM. V was shortened by 1 base and J by 1 base, with 8 bases between the two germline ends. This CDR3 has 14 amino acids. Here the CDR3 reads CASSLLQESYEQYF. DNA of the CDR3: TGTGCCAGCAGTTTATTGCAGGAATCCTACGAGCAGTACTTC.

The gene calls are TRBV28 and TRBJ2-3, with D possibly matching TRBD2 (6 bases). The CDR3 extends over 14 amino acids. V was cut by 3 bases and J by 6 bases, with 13 bases left in between. The germline V gene encodes CDR1 MDHEN and CDR2 SYDVKM. The CDR3 region is CASSFWRVTDTQYF. CDR3 nucleotide sequence: TGTGCCAGCAGTTTTTGGAGGGTAACCGATACGCAGTATTTT.

The genes are TRBV14 and TRBJ2-7, with 9 bases matching TRBD2. Germline assignment: CDR1 SGHDN and CDR2 FVKESK. The CDR3 runs to 18 residues. V dropped 4 bases and J dropped 7; count of bases not matched to a gene: 20. CDR3 region: CASSRRLAGTDLPNEQYF. As DNA, the CDR3 is TGTGCCAGCAGCCGGAGGCTAGCGGGAACAGACCTCCCTAATGAGCAGTACTTC. Full variable domain (remainder filled in from reference TRBV14 and TRBJ2-7): EAGVTQFPSHSVIEKGQTVTLRCDPISGHDNLYWYRRVMGKEIKFLLHFVKESKQDESGMPNNRFLAERTGGTYSTLKVQPAELEDSGVYFCASSRRLAGTDLPNEQYFGPGTRLTVT.

The chain uses TRBV27 and TRBJ2-7, with D perhaps given as TRBD1 or TRBD2 (5 bases each). CDR1 and CDR2 (germline): MNHEY, SMNVEV (reference sequence). Trimming shortened V by 2 bases and J by 3 bases, and 11 bases separated the two germline ends. The CDR3 spans 14 residues. The CDR3 sequence is CASSLEGSSYEQYF. The DNA for the CDR3 is TGTGCCAGCAGTTTAGAGGGGTCAAGCTACGAGCAGTACTTC.

V and J are TRBV5-1 and TRBJ2-3; 8 bases fit TRBD1. The CDR3 loop spans 16 amino acids. Germline loops: CDR1 SGHRS, CDR2 YFSETQ. Trimming removed 0 bases from V and 1 base from J; junction bases left unmatched: 4. The CDR3 protein is CASSLADRAGTDTQYF. The CDR3 DNA sequence: TGCGCCAGCAGCTTGGCGGACAGGGCCGGCACAGATACGCAGTATTTT.

The V call is TRBV4-2, the J call TRBJ2-3; 8 bases match TRBD2. Unmatched junction bases numbered 4, after V lost 1 base and J lost 4 bases. Germline CDR1 LGHNA, CDR2 YNFKEQ. The CDR3 spans 15 residues. CDR3 DNA sequence: TGTGCCAGCAGCCAAGCAGCGGGAGCAGCAGATACGCAGTATTTT. This encodes CASSQAAGAADTQYF.

The sample holds one count of this clone. The V and J genes are TRBV10-2 and TRBJ2-4, with a weak D call TRBD2 (6 bases). V was cut by 8 bases and J by 8 bases, with 16 bases left in between. The germline V gene encodes CDR1 WSHSY and CDR2 SAAADI. The CDR3 extends over 13 amino acids. DNA for the CDR3: TGCGCCAGCGGGGACTCCAGTGGGTACATTCAGTACTTC. Translation gives CASGDSSGYIQYF.

The chain is built from TRBV18 and TRBJ2-7; the match to TRBD1 covers 7 bases. Germline assignment: CDR1 KGHSH and CDR2 LQKENI. V was pared by 3 bases and J by 0 bases, with 2 bases of the junction left unmatched. CDR3 length equals 14 residues. The CDR3 sequence: CASSPGTDSYEQYF. CDR3 DNA: TGTGCCAGCTCACCCGGGACAGACTCCTACGAGCAGTACTTC.

V and J are TRBV6-5 and TRBJ1-1, with TRBD1 matching over 9 bases. Unmatched junction bases numbered 8, after V lost 5 bases and J lost 10 bases. Per germline, CDR1 MNHEY and CDR2 SVGAGI. The CDR3 runs 13 residues. The CDR3 protein is CASSDTGGVGAFF. The CDR3 DNA is TGTGCCAGCAGTGATACAGGGGGCGTTGGAGCTTTCTTT.